What follows are 16 T cell receptor beta chains derived from one specimen sequenced in a study of blood T cells in healthy people across ages. PCR was performed a second time for roughly 7 to 12 cycles using a sample-barcoded 5' primer and a J-beta primer mix. TCRdb passed the 5' RACE reads through MiXCR, listing each CDR3 protein once. Of about 640,000 distinct CDR3 sequences in the sample, around three fifths were seen once. The specimen was blood. These receptor sequences come from a man in his sixties in good health.

This clonotype was seen a single time. This chain links TRBV27 with TRBJ2-6; unclear D gene. Germline V lookup: CDR1 MNHEY, CDR2 SMNVEV (reference sequence). V lost 3 bases, J lost 0 bases, and 6 bases lay in between. This CDR3 is 15 amino acids long. CDR3 DNA sequence: TGTGCCAGCAGTTTTATGGCCTCTGGGGCCAACGTCCTGACTTTC. It translates to CASSFMASGANVLTF.

Only one count was recorded for this clonotype. The chain combines TRBV2 with TRBJ2-7; tentatively, D is TRBD1 (6 bases). This CDR3 comprises 13 residues. V lost 8 bases and J lost 7, with 18 bases in between. Germline CDR1 and CDR2: SNHLY and FYNNEI. In DNA form, the CDR3 reads TGTGCCAGCTGGGCAGGGGTAAGCAATGAGCAGTACTTC. Its translation is CASWAGVSNEQYF.

DNA for the CDR3: TGTGCCAGCAGCCAAGAGAGGGGGGGAGACAATGAGCAGTTCTTC. Translating gives CASSQERGGDNEQFF. The chain joins TRBV4-2 to TRBJ2-1; maybe TRBD2 (7 bases). V was trimmed by 0 bases and J by 5 bases, leaving 11 bases between them. From germline, CDR1 is LGHNA and CDR2 YNFKEQ. The CDR3 extends over 15 amino acids.

Notes on this clonotype: The junction differs from germline at one of its ends, possibly a read error. The chain uses TRBV6-6 and TRBJ1-1; tentative D call: TRBD1 (5 bases). CDR3 size: 15 residues. Germline V CDR1 and CDR2: MNHNY, SVGAGI (reference sequence). The CDR3 sequence: CASSYSTGPHTEASF. The CDR3 DNA reads TGTGCCAGCAGTTACTCCACGGGGCCCCACACTGAAGCTTCCTTT.

The chain recombines TRBV29-1 with TRBJ1-5; 8 bases match TRBD1. There are 13 residues in the CDR3. Germline V lookup: CDR1 SQVTM, CDR2 ANQGSEA. Trimming cost V 7 bases and J 6 bases; bases outside gene matches: 8. The DNA for the CDR3 is TGCAGCGCCGGACAGGGAGTGGGTCAGCCCCAGCATTTT. Its protein is CSAGQGVGQPQHF. The whole variable domain, filled in from reference TRBV29-1 and TRBJ1-5, reads SAVISQKPSRDICQRGTSLTIQCQVDSQVTMMFWYRQQPGQSLTLIATANQGSEATYESGFVIDKFPISRPNLTFSTLTVSNMSPEDSSIYLCSAGQGVGQPQHFGDGTRLSIL.

The J gene is TRBJ1-1, the V gene TRBV20-1; D may be TRBD1 (6 bases). This CDR3 contains 16 residues. Deletions cut 0 bases from V and 5 bases from J, with 19 bases between. From germline, CDR1 is DFQATT and CDR2 SNEGSKA (reference sequence). The CDR3 is CSARDGGRDKKTEAFF. DNA for the CDR3: TGCAGTGCTAGAGATGGTGGCCGGGACAAAAAGACTGAAGCTTTCTTT.

V usage is TRBV4-1 and J usage is TRBJ2-5; 8 nucleotides agree with TRBD1. V lost 3 bases and J lost 2; bases outside the gene matches: 5. CDR1 is MGHRA and CDR2 is YSYEKL in the germline V gene. CDR3 size: 15 residues. CDR3 sequence: CASSHGTGTQETQYF. The DNA for the CDR3 is TGCGCCAGCAGCCATGGGACAGGTACACAAGAGACCCAGTACTTC.

In this sample, this clonotype turned up a few times. The rearrangement links TRBV4-3 to TRBJ2-1, with 13 bases aligning to TRBD2. Germline V lookup: CDR1 LGHNA, CDR2 YSLEER. J gave up 6 bases and V 2 bases, and 4 bases lay outside the gene matches. The CDR3 contains 16 residues. CDR3 sequence: CASSQPGLAGANEQFF. The CDR3 bases are TGCGCCAGCAGCCAACCCGGACTAGCGGGGGCCAATGAGCAGTTCTTC.

This clonotype has a single count. The genes are TRBV12-3 or TRBV12-4 and TRBJ1-6; weak D call: TRBD1 (5 bases). Trimming left V 6 bases short and J 7 bases short, with 16 bases between. This CDR3 has 15 amino acids. CDR3 in DNA: TGTGCCAGCAGGGGAGGGGTGGTACGGAATTCACCCCTCCACTTT. As protein: CASRGGVVRNSPLHF.

The chain links TRBV20-1 to TRBJ2-3; no firm D call. The CDR3 sequence is 13 residues long. Germline V gene lookup returns CDR1 DFQATT and CDR2 SNEGSKA (reference sequence). Trimming pared 3 bases from V and 4 bases from J, leaving 11 bases between. The DNA for the CDR3 is TGCAGTGCTAGGGCTAGTGGCCCAGATACGCAGTATTTT. Translating gives CSARASGPDTQYF.

Here the CDR3 DNA reads TGTGCCAGCAGCTCCACCTGGACAGGGAGAAGCACAGATACGCAGTATTTT. Its protein is CASSSTWTGRSTDTQYF. The rearrangement uses TRBV7-9 and TRBJ2-3; 8 nucleotides match TRBD1. The CDR3 spans 17 residues. After removal of 4 bases from V and 0 bases from J, the junction contained 9 bases not matched to a gene. Germline V CDR1 and CDR2: SEHNR, FQNEAQ (reference sequence).

In this sample, this clonotype turned up a few times. This rearrangement joins TRBV11-2 to TRBJ1-1; 8 bases map to TRBD1. The CDR3 is 15 residues long. V lost 5 bases to trimming and J lost 5 bases; unmatched junction nucleotides: 10. Germline CDR1 and CDR2: SGHAT and FQNNGV. The CDR3 nucleotides are TGTGCCAGCAGCCCCGACAGGGGATGGGGAACTGAAGCTTTCTTT. This translates into CASSPDRGWGTEAFF.

The genes are TRBV10-3 and TRBJ1-3; D gene unclear. Germline loops: CDR1 ENHRY, CDR2 SYGVKD. This CDR3 has 11 amino acids. Trimming stripped 8 bases from V and 2 bases from J, with 4 bases between. CDR3 protein: CAIGPGNTIYF. CDR3 DNA sequence: TGTGCCATCGGTCCTGGAAACACCATATATTTT.

The chain employs TRBV4-1 and TRBJ1-2; 10 bases agree with TRBD1. Trimming cost V 3 bases and J 5 bases; bases outside gene matches: 3. Germline lookup yields CDR1 MGHRA and CDR2 YSYEKL. There are 14 residues in the CDR3. In nucleotides, the CDR3 is TGCGCCAGCAGCCAGGAGGGACAGGGGTATGGCTACACCTTC. Amino acid sequence: CASSQEGQGYGYTF.

The gene calls are TRBV28 and TRBJ2-5; 9 nucleotides agree with TRBD1. The J call is in doubt because the DNA end fits TRBJ2-7 better. The CDR3 consists of 15 residues. Germline-derived CDR1 and CDR2 are MDHEN and SYDVKM. The CDR3 DNA is TGTGCCAGCAGTTCCGTCGGACAGGGGACCTACGAGCAGTACTTC. Translation: CASSSVGQGTYEQYF.

The rearrangement links TRBV10-2 to TRBJ2-5, with a weak D call TRBD1 (5 bases). Per germline, CDR1 WSHSY and CDR2 SAAADI. Trimming took 0 bases from V and 0 from J, leaving 8 bases between them. The CDR3 loop spans 15 amino acids. Here the CDR3 DNA reads TGCGCCAGCAGTGAGTCATCAGGGTACCAAGAGACCCAGTACTTC. Amino acid sequence: CASSESSGYQETQYF.